This paragraph reports one TCR beta chain. Antigen specificity is unknown. Germline V lookup: CDR1 SEHNR, CDR2 FQNEAQ (reference sequence). Trimming cost V 4 bases and J 2 bases, with 11 bases left between them. CDR3 length: 14 amino acids. TCRbeta library construction was performed incorporating unique molecular identifiers. TCRdb called the PCR reads again in MiXCR, with one record for every CDR3 protein. Among about 980,000 distinct CDR3 sequences listed, 25% to 30% were seen once. This record comes from a study of T-cell reconstitution after alpha-beta-depleted transplantation in children. General study points: T-cell counts and diversity were attributed mostly to newly produced T cells one year after transplant. It was reported that alpha-beta T cells came from several hundred expanded graft clones (about two months after transplant). Surviving recipient cells, namely T cells and thymic progenitors, were the source of high day-60 TCRbeta diversity in some patients.

V and J are TRBV7-9 and TRBJ2-5; D is ambiguous. The sample consisted of PBMCs, mostly from graft donor cells, taken 360 days after TCRalphabeta/CD19-depleted stem cell transplant. The clonotype comes from a boy in the first two years of life who had a stem cell transplant for SCID, so the T cells may come from the graft donor. The CDR3 nucleotides are TGTGCCAGCAGCTCTACTCCCGCTCAAGAGACCCAGTACTTC. It encodes CASSSTPAQETQYF. Variable domain in full (rest from reference TRBV7-9 and TRBJ2-5): DTGVSQNPRHKITKRGQNVTFRCDPISEHNRLYWYRQTLGQGPEFLTYFQNEAQLEKSRLLSDRFSAERPKGSFSTLEIQRTEQGDSAMYLCASSSTPAQETQYFGPGTRLLVL.